These T cell receptor beta chains were read from a single sample in a study of regulatory T cells in long-lasting Graves disease. TCRdb reprocessed the multiplex PCR reads via MiXCR and lists one record per CDR3 protein. The sample has 400,000 to 500,000 distinct CDR3 sequences; about 21% are singletons. Sequences were derived from peripheral blood mononuclear cells (PBMCs), sampled when the disease was refractory, from a patient treated with antithyroid drugs. Receptors originate from a female donor with Graves disease. Both conserved end residues are part of each CDR3.

j_call v_call cdr3_aa
TRBJ2-1 TRBV2 CASKWEGGDNEQFF
TRBJ1-5 TRBV19 CASSQSGQGIKPQHF
TRBJ1-2 TRBV3-1 CASSQLRGAAYGYTF
TRBJ2-7 TRBV28 CASSLELAPYEQYF
TRBJ2-7 TRBV28 CASRTGQGSSYEQYF
TRBJ2-3 TRBV5-1 CASSLDLPATDTQYF
TRBJ2-3 TRBV27 CASSLYRDSYTDTQYF
TRBJ2-1 TRBV2 CASSERTPIGDNEQFF
TRBJ2-1 TRBV30 CAWSVMGQGLYEQFF
TRBJ2-5 TRBV13 CASSLRTRQRETQYF
TRBJ2-2 TRBV5-1 CASSRVLALTGELFF
TRBJ1-5 TRBV4-2 CASSQEGQSGQPQHF
TRBJ2-7 TRBV18 CASSPPSGAGYEQYF
TRBJ2-5 TRBV10-3 CAISATSSGGGETQYF
TRBJ1-4 TRBV15 CATRGELNEKLFF
TRBJ2-2 TRBV11-2 CASSLWFLVTSGKNNTGELFF
TRBJ2-5 TRBV29-1 CSARQGRGETQYF
TRBJ1-6 TRBV2 CASSFRGSYNSPLHF
TRBJ1-1 TRBV28 CASNQGLGDTEAFF
TRBJ2-6 TRBV11-2 CASSLGHGGANVLTF
TRBJ1-6 TRBV18 CASSPRHDWINSPLHF
TRBJ1-5 TRBV6-1 CASRNRDRGGNQPQHF
TRBJ2-5 TRBV20-1 CSAYRDLYQETQYF
TRBJ2-1 TRBV5-4 CASSPKGTSFTYNEQFF
TRBJ2-7 TRBV15 CATSRDLGLKEQYF
TRBJ1-1 TRBV6-2/TRBV6-3 CASSYPGLAEAFF
TRBJ2-3 TRBV28 CASSHLAGGADTQYF
TRBJ2-7 TRBV2 CASSSTSGGGPHEQYF
TRBJ2-7 TRBV28 CASSLSPGLTYEQYF
TRBJ2-1 TRBV27 CASSLYRSLHEQFF
TRBJ1-1 TRBV7-8 CASSLVLGMGTEAFF
TRBJ1-1 TRBV28 CASSRGGGTEAFF
TRBJ2-2 TRBV28 CASSSTGTGELFF
TRBJ2-7 TRBV27 CASTLAGGPGYEQYF
TRBJ2-7 TRBV28 CASSPTRTVGLYEQYF
TRBJ1-1 TRBV9 CASSVEVEGRGTEAFF
TRBJ2-5 TRBV6-5 CASSYSASPRETQYF
TRBJ1-1 TRBV27 CASSPPIGYEAFF
TRBJ2-3 TRBV10-3 CAIPGQSTDTQYF
TRBJ2-1 TRBV29-1 CSVDGGINNEQFF
TRBJ2-5 TRBV18 CASSHRDSETQYF
TRBJ2-6 TRBV28 CASSKHYRVSGANVLTF
TRBJ1-2 TRBV5-1 CASSGTTGNNYGYTF
TRBJ2-2 TRBV6-2/TRBV6-3 CASGTGTGGSGELFF